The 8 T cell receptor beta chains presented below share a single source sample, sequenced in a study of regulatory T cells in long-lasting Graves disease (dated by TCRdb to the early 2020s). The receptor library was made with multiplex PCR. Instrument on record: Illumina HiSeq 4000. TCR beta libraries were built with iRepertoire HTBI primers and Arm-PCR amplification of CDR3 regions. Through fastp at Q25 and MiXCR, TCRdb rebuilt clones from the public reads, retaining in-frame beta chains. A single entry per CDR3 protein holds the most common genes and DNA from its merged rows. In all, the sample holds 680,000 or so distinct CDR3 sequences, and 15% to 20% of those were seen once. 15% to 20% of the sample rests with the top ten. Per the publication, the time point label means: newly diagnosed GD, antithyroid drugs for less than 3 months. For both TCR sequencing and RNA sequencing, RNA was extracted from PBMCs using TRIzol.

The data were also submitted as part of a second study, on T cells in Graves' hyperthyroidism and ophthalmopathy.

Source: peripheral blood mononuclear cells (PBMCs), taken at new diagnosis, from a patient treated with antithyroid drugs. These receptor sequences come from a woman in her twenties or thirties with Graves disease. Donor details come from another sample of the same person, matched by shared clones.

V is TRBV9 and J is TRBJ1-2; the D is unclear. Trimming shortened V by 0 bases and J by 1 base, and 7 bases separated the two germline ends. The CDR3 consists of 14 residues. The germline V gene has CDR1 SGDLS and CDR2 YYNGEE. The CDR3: CASSVGTDNYGYTF. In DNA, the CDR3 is TGTGCCAGCAGCGTAGGTACAGATAACTATGGCTACACCTTC.

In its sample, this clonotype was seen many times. In nucleotides, the CDR3 is TGTGCCAGCAGCTTAAGCCCACTCTCCTACAATGAGCAGTTCTTC. Protein product: CASSLSPLSYNEQFF. The V and J genes are TRBV7-6 and TRBJ2-1; D is uncertain. The V and J ends lost 2 bases and 0 bases respectively, with 8 bases between them. This CDR3 region has 15 residues. Germline V gene data show CDR1 as SGHVS and CDR2 as FNYEAQ.

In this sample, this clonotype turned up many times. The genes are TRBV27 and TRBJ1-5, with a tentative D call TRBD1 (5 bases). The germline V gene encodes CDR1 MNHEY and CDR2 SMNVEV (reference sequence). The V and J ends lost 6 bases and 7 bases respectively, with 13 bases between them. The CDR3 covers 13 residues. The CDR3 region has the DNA TGTGCCAGCAGCTTAGAAGGGGCCCAGCCCCAGCATTTT. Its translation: CASSLEGAQPQHF.

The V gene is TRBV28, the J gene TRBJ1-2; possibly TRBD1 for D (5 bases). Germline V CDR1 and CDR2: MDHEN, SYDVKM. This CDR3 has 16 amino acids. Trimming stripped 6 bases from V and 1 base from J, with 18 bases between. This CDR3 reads CASRGSGGLYNYGYTF. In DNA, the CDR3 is TGTGCCAGCAGGGGGTCGGGGGGACTCTATAACTATGGCTACACCTTC.

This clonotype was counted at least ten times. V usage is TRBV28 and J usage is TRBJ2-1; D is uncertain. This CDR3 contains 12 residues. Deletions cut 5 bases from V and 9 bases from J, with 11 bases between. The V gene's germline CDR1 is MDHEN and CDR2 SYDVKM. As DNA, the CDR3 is TGTGCCAGCAGTGTAGAGTCGGGTGAGCAGTTCTTC. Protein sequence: CASSVESGEQFF.

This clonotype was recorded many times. The CDR3 nucleotides are TGTGCCAGCAGTTTTGTACTAGCGGGAATGGCAGATACGCAGTATTTT. Translation: CASSFVLAGMADTQYF. The chain joins TRBV28 to TRBJ2-3, with 10 bases identical to TRBD2. Trimming removed 3 bases from V and 4 bases from J; junction bases left unmatched: 7. Germline V lookup: CDR1 MDHEN, CDR2 SYDVKM. CDR3 length: 16 amino acids.

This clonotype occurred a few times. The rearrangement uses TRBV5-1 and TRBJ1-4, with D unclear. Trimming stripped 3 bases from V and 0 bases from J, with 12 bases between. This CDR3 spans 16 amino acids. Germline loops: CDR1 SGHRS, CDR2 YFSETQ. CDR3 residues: CASSSGLGTTNEKLFF. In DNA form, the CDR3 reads TGCGCCAGCAGCTCCGGGCTCGGGACAACTAATGAAAAACTGTTTTTT.

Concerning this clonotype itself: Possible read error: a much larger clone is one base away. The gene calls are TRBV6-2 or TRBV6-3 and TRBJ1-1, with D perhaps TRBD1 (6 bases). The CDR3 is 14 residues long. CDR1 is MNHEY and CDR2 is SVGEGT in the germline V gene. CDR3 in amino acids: CASPEGGLSRHALF. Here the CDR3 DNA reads TGTGCCAGCCCCGAGGGGGGACTCAGCCGTCATGCTCTCTTT.